This T cell receptor beta chain comes out of a study of blood T cell repertoires in COVID-19. Study background: PBMCs, B-cell-depleted T cells, or T cells were the source of the cDNA or gDNA that made up the material.

Data came from immunoSEQ multiplex PCR; TCRdb stores just in-frame clones and leaves some out. This table holds 70,000 to 95,000 clones, just over 90% found once. The CDR3 is 13 amino acids. V lost 5 bases and J lost 5, with 12 bases in between. Germline V gives CDR1 SGHTA, CDR2 FQGTGA. Specimen: peripheral blood. The sequence was collected from a man in his fifties or sixties with COVID-19, enrolled during active disease. This chain connects TRBV7-3 to TRBJ2-5, with D maybe TRBD2 (5 bases). The CDR3 sequence: CASSPQRGETQYF. In nucleotides, the CDR3 is TGTGCCAGCAGCCCCCAGCGCGGGGAGACCCAGTACTTC.